A selection of T cell receptor beta chains follows, all from one sample in a study of blood T cell repertoires in COVID-19. TCRdb's table, derived via immunoSEQ multiplex PCR, lists solely in-frame clones and lacks some. The sample carries about 150,000 clones, around 82% recorded once. The sequencing input was peripheral blood. The receptors come from a woman of 80 years or more with active or convalescent COVID-19. Both conserved end residues are part of each CDR3. The order of the fields is J gene, V gene, clone size, D gene, CDR3 protein, CDR3 DNA. D genes are given only for firm matches. Clone size appears in some rows only: once, few, many, or a class for an expanded clone.

TRBJ1-2,TRBV12-5,few,TRBD1,CASGSEGQAAGYTF,TGTGCTAGTGGTTCGGAAGGACAGGCGGCTGGCTACACCTTC
TRBJ2-7,TRBV5-1,NA,TRBD1,CASSLVSGTDTYEQYF,TGCGCCAGCAGCTTGGTATCGGGGACAGATACCTACGAGCAGTACTTC
TRBJ2-2,TRBV6-1,NA,NA,CASSDGRLNTGELFF,TGTGCCAGCAGTGATGGCAGATTAAACACCGGGGAGCTGTTTTTT
TRBJ2-5,TRBV7-6,NA,TRBD1,CASSLNPGQGSAAQYF,TGTGCCAGCAGCCTAAACCCCGGACAGGGAAGTGCAGCCCAGTACTTC
TRBJ1-2,TRBV5-1,NA,TRBD1,CASSPGQGLDGYTF,TGCGCCAGCAGCCCCGGACAGGGACTGGATGGCTACACCTTC
TRBJ2-1,TRBV3-1/TRBV3-2,NA,TRBD1,CASSQGTMGQLNEQFF,TGTGCCAGCAGCCAAGGAACCATGGGACAGCTTAATGAGCAGTTCTTC
TRBJ2-7,TRBV5-1,NA,TRBD2,CASSYRLAGDYEQYF,TGCGCCAGCAGCTACCGACTAGCGGGAGACTACGAGCAGTACTTC
TRBJ2-7,TRBV18,NA,TRBD2,CASSPQGLAEYEQYF,TGTGCCAGCTCACCACAAGGACTAGCGGAATACGAGCAGTACTTC
TRBJ1-2,TRBV6-5,many,TRBD1,CATGGQGSGGYTF,TGTGCCACAGGAGGACAGGGGTCGGGCGGCTACACCTTC
TRBJ1-6,TRBV28,few,NA,CASLGGASVNSPLHF,TGTGCCAGCCTCGGGGGGGCCAGTGTTAATTCACCCCTCCACTTT
TRBJ2-6,TRBV7-6,NA,TRBD1,CASSLASAGGWGSGANVLTF,TGTGCCAGCAGCTTAGCGTCGGCAGGGGGCTGGGGCTCTGGGGCCAACGTCCTGACTTTC
TRBJ2-3,TRBV15,NA,NA,CATSRDTVTDTQYF,TGTGCCACCAGCAGAGATACTGTCACAGATACGCAGTATTTT
TRBJ1-1,TRBV5-5,few,TRBD1,CASSHPGGVGTEAFF,TGTGCCAGCAGCCACCCAGGGGGCGTTGGAACTGAAGCTTTCTTT
TRBJ2-2,TRBV11-3,NA,NA,CASSLAGYAGELFF,TGTGCCAGCAGCTTAGCAGGGTACGCCGGGGAGCTGTTTTTT
TRBJ2-1,TRBV10-3,NA,TRBD2,CAIRGLAVGDEQFF,TGTGCCATCAGGGGGCTAGCGGTCGGGGATGAGCAGTTCTTC
TRBJ2-3,TRBV28,NA,TRBD1,CASSLPGQGLKDTQYF,TGTGCCAGCAGTTTACCGGGACAGGGGCTAAAAGATACGCAGTATTTT
TRBJ1-3,TRBV30,NA,NA,CAWSVGNSGGNTIYF,TGTGCCTGGAGTGTAGGAAACAGTGGGGGAAACACCATATATTTT
TRBJ2-7,TRBV5-6,NA,NA,CASSLDRAYEQYF,TGTGCCAGCAGCTTGGACAGGGCCTACGAGCAGTACTTC
TRBJ2-3,TRBV19,NA,TRBD1,CASSRTGTSTDTQYF,TGTGCCAGTAGTAGGACAGGGACTAGCACAGATACGCAGTATTTT
TRBJ1-2,TRBV19,NA,NA,CASSFQSNYGYTF,TGTGCCAGTAGTTTCCAGTCTAACTATGGCTACACCTTC
TRBJ1-2,TRBV10-2,NA,TRBD1,CASNEGAYGYTF,TGCGCCAGCAACGAGGGGGCATATGGCTACACCTTC
TRBJ2-1,TRBV11-2,NA,NA,CASSLTLDFGEQFF,TGTGCCAGCAGCTTAACTCTGGACTTTGGTGAGCAGTTCTTC
TRBJ1-5,TRBV18,NA,TRBD1,CASSPGQNQPQHF,TGTGCCAGCTCACCGGGACAGAATCAGCCCCAGCATTTT
TRBJ2-7,TRBV6-5,NA,NA,CASRDSGRYEQYF,TGTGCCAGCAGGGACTCCGGACGCTACGAGCAGTACTTC
TRBJ2-1,TRBV2,NA,NA,CASTLGGGEQFF,TGTGCCAGCACCCTCGGAGGAGGTGAGCAGTTCTTC
TRBJ2-7,TRBV3-1/TRBV3-2,NA,TRBD2,CASSHPGLEVWEQYF,TGTGCCAGCAGCCATCCGGGACTAGAGGTATGGGAGCAGTACTTC
TRBJ1-5,TRBV4-1,NA,NA,CASSQDLRYSNQPQHF,TGCGCCAGCAGCCAAGATCTCAGGTATAGCAATCAGCCCCAGCATTTT
TRBJ2-3,TRBV7-9,NA,NA,CAGERATDTQYF,TGTGCCGGGGAGCGGGCCACAGATACGCAGTATTTT
TRBJ2-3,TRBV7-9,NA,TRBD2,CASSYPGGSADTQYF,TGTGCCAGCAGCTACCCGGGAGGGAGTGCAGATACGCAGTATTTT
TRBJ2-1,TRBV19,NA,TRBD2,CASSLQTSGRAYNEQFF,TGTGCCAGTAGCCTCCAGACTAGCGGGAGGGCATACAATGAGCAGTTCTTC
TRBJ1-1,TRBV6-6,NA,NA,CASSGLVRGGGTEAFF,TGTGCCAGCAGTGGCCTGGTACGGGGGGGAGGCACTGAAGCTTTCTTT
TRBJ1-5,TRBV30,few,TRBD1,CAWGTGASPNQPQHF,TGTGCCTGGGGAACAGGGGCTTCCCCCAATCAGCCCCAGCATTTT
TRBJ1-4,TRBV9,NA,TRBD1,CASSPGQGALGLFF,TGTGCCAGCAGCCCTGGACAGGGGGCGTTAGGACTGTTTTTT
TRBJ2-2,TRBV7-3,few,TRBD2,CASGTSGSGVSGELFF,TGTGCCAGCGGGACTAGCGGGAGTGGAGTCAGCGGGGAGCTGTTTTTT
TRBJ2-3,TRBV20-1,NA,NA,CSASRSTTDTQYF,TGCAGTGCTAGTCGTAGCACCACAGATACGCAGTATTTT
TRBJ2-7,TRBV6-1,NA,NA,CASSEALPGVYEQYF,TGTGCCAGCAGTGAAGCGTTACCCGGAGTATACGAGCAGTACTTC
TRBJ1-6,TRBV2,NA,TRBD1,CASSGTVENSPLHF,TGTGCCAGCAGCGGGACAGTCGAAAATTCACCCCTCCACTTT
TRBJ2-5,TRBV5-6,NA,TRBD2,CASSGKTSGQETQYF,TGTGCCAGCAGCGGAAAGACTAGCGGCCAAGAGACCCAGTACTTC
TRBJ2-7,TRBV4-1,NA,TRBD1,CASSQVRTGVNEQYF,TGCGCCAGCAGCCAAGTTAGGACAGGGGTCAACGAGCAGTACTTC
TRBJ2-1,TRBV4-1,once,TRBD2,CASSHPGTSGRNEQFF,TGCGCCAGCAGCCATCCCGGGACTAGCGGGAGAAATGAGCAGTTCTTC
TRBJ2-6,TRBV27,NA,TRBD1,CASRTPRGQGSPSGANVLTF,TGTGCCAGCAGAACCCCGAGGGGACAGGGTTCCCCATCTGGGGCCAACGTCCTGACTTTC
TRBJ1-1,TRBV21-1,NA,NA,CSYRGEGTEAFF,TGTTCGTACAGGGGGGAAGGCACTGAAGCTTTCTTT
TRBJ2-1,TRBV7-3,once,TRBD2,CASSLTAGERNEQFF,TGTGCCAGCAGCTTAACAGCGGGAGAAAGGAATGAGCAGTTCTTC
TRBJ1-2,TRBV30,NA,TRBD1,CACPLGGQGYGYTF,TGTGCCTGCCCCCTAGGGGGACAGGGCTATGGCTACACCTTC
TRBJ1-5,TRBV2,NA,TRBD1,CASSRGTGGNQPQHF,TGTGCCAGCAGCAGGGGTACAGGGGGAAACCAGCCCCAGCATTTT
TRBJ2-5,TRBV5-1,once,TRBD2,CASSPSGSYQETQYF,TGCGCCAGCAGTCCTAGCGGGAGTTATCAAGAGACCCAGTACTTC
TRBJ2-7,TRBV19,NA,TRBD1,CASRPTGTGEYEQYF,TGTGCCAGTAGACCCACCGGGACAGGGGAGTACGAGCAGTACTTC
TRBJ1-2,TRBV3-1/TRBV3-2,NA,TRBD1,CASRDREGYGYTF,TGTGCCAGCAGGGACAGGGAGGGCTATGGCTACACCTTC
TRBJ2-1,TRBV29-1,NA,TRBD2,CSVRGGLAGDNEQFF,TGCAGCGTCCGCGGCGGACTAGCGGGTGACAATGAGCAGTTCTTC
TRBJ2-1,TRBV12-3/TRBV12-4,NA,NA,CASSPAGGEQFF,TGTGCCAGCAGTCCGGCTGGGGGGGAGCAGTTCTTC
TRBJ2-7,TRBV19,NA,NA,CASSQTDSSYEQYF,TGTGCCAGTAGTCAGACGGACAGTTCCTACGAGCAGTACTTC
TRBJ2-1,TRBV3-1/TRBV3-2,NA,TRBD1,CASSRGQGWGEGNEQFF,TGTGCCAGCAGCCGCGGACAGGGATGGGGCGAGGGCAATGAGCAGTTCTTC
TRBJ2-5,TRBV6-6,NA,TRBD2,CASSRRRLAGGGETQYF,TGTGCCAGCAGTCGCCGACGACTAGCGGGAGGGGGGGAGACCCAGTACTTC